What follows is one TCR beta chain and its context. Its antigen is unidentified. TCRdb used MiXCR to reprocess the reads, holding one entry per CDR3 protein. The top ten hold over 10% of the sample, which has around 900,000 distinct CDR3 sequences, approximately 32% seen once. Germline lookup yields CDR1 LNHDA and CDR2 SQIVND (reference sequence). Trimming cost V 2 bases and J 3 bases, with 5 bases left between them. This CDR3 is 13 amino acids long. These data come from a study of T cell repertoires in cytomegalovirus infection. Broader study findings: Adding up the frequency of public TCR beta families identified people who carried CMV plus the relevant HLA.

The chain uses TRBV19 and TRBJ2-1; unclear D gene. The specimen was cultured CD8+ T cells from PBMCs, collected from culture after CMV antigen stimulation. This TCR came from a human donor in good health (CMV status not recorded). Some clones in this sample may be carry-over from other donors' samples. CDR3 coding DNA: TGTGCCAGTAGTATAATGGTCTACAATGAGCAGTTCTTC. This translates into CASSIMVYNEQFF.